These 18 T cell receptor beta chains share one sample of origin, sequenced in a study of T cell changes during pregnancy in multiple sclerosis. Here immunoSEQ multiplex PCR was the method, and the copy in TCRdb shows in-frame clones only, minus some. The sample lists some 37,000 clones, 88% seen once, with 1.2% in the top ten. Sequencing was performed on CD4+ T cells from peripheral blood mononuclear cells, taken before pregnancy. All receptors come from a female donor with multiple sclerosis, enrolled in a pregnancy study.

The chain has TRBV4-3 and TRBJ2-2; 9 bases are a match to TRBD2. V dropped 1 base and J dropped 1; count of bases not matched to a gene: 4. Germline V lookup: CDR1 LGHNA, CDR2 YSLEER. The CDR3 is 17 amino acids. CDR3 sequence: CASSQALAGRNTGELFF. The DNA of the CDR3 is TGCGCCAGCAGCCAAGCACTAGCGGGTAGGAACACCGGGGAGCTGTTTTTT.

The genes are TRBV7-2 and TRBJ2-1; 7 nucleotides line up with TRBD2. This CDR3 is built from 18 residues. Per germline, CDR1 SGHTA and CDR2 FQGNSA. V shed 5 bases and J 0 bases; nucleotides not matched to a gene: 13. The CDR3, as DNA: TGTGCCAGCAGCCGTCCCCCAACGGGAGGAACCTCCTACAATGAGCAGTTCTTC. Protein product: CASSRPPTGGTSYNEQFF.

CDR3 region: CASSQSPRPLSSYNEQFF. As DNA, the CDR3 is TGCGCCAGCAGTCAATCACCACGTCCCCTGAGCTCCTACAATGAGCAGTTCTTC. The chain combines TRBV23-1 with TRBJ2-1; D gene uncertain. TRBV23-1 is assigned to the ORF class and has an uncertain function. V shed 0 bases and J shed 0 bases, with 15 bases lying between them. The CDR3 extends over 18 amino acids.

In its sample, this clone was seen a few times. Other DNA sequences of this sample code for an identical CDR3. The chain recombines TRBV18 with TRBJ2-7; TRBD2 aligns across 8 bases. Germline lookup yields CDR1 KGHSH and CDR2 LQKENI. The CDR3 loop spans 14 amino acids. After removal of 3 bases from V and 0 bases from J, the junction contained 1 base not matched to a gene. CDR3 residues: CASSPGLVSYEQYF. CDR3 nucleotide sequence: TGTGCCAGCTCACCGGGACTAGTCTCCTACGAGCAGTACTTC.

The count of this clone is one. The chain carries TRBV6-1 and TRBJ2-7, with D unresolved. The CDR3 loop spans 13 amino acids. CDR1 and CDR2 (germline): MNHNS, SASEGT. Trimming took 2 bases from V and 2 from J, leaving 7 bases between them. The DNA for the CDR3 is TGTGCCAGCAGTGAACCGTTAACCTACGAGCAGTACTTC. It translates to CASSEPLTYEQYF.

The CDR3 coding sequence is TGTGCCACCACTCCCCGGCCCGGAGCCTACGAGCAGTACTTC. This encodes CATTPRPGAYEQYF. The chain links TRBV6-6 to TRBJ2-7, with no clear D. Per germline, CDR1 MNHNY and CDR2 SVGAGI (reference sequence). The CDR3 length is 14 residues. V was shortened by 10 bases and J by 2 bases, with 18 bases between the two germline ends.

V and J are TRBV4-3 and TRBJ2-3; D might be TRBD2 (5 bases). This CDR3 has 15 amino acids. Germline lookup yields CDR1 LGHNA and CDR2 YSLEER. V shed 0 bases and J shed 8 bases, with 15 bases lying between them. Here the CDR3 reads CASSQDPELVGTQYF. The CDR3, as DNA: TGCGCCAGCAGCCAAGATCCGGAACTAGTTGGTACGCAGTATTTT.

The genes are TRBV28 and TRBJ1-2; 7 bases match TRBD1. Germline V gives CDR1 MDHEN, CDR2 SYDVKM. This CDR3 has 13 residues. V lost 11 bases and J lost 0; bases outside the gene matches: 6. The CDR3, as DNA: TGTGCCTCGGACAGGACAACTAACTATGGCTACACCTTC. Its protein is CASDRTTNYGYTF.

The chain uses TRBV5-1 and TRBJ1-4, with D uncertain. The CDR3 totals 15 residues. Germline V gene data show CDR1 as SGHRS and CDR2 as YFSETQ. Trimming removed 3 bases from V and 6 bases from J, with 15 bases in between. CDR3: CASSWVGRLDEKLFF. The CDR3, as DNA: TGCGCCAGCAGCTGGGTCGGCCGGCTAGATGAAAAACTGTTTTTT.

The V call is TRBV6-6, the J call TRBJ1-2; no reliable D call. Germline V gene data show CDR1 as MNHNY and CDR2 as SVGAGI (reference sequence). The CDR3 spans 16 residues. V shed 6 bases and J shed 0 bases, with 17 bases lying between them. The CDR3 region is CASSTRGQATNYGYTF. The CDR3, as DNA: TGTGCCAGCAGCACCCGCGGGCAGGCGACTAACTATGGCTACACCTTC.

V usage is TRBV4-3 and J usage is TRBJ1-1, with 8 bases aligning to TRBD1. CDR3 length: 15 residues. Looked up from germline, CDR1 is LGHNA and CDR2 is YSLEER. V shed 1 base and J 2 bases; nucleotides not matched to a gene: 3. DNA for the CDR3: TGCGCCAGCAGCCAAGGGACAGGGCTAAACACTGAAGCTTTCTTT. Translated: CASSQGTGLNTEAFF.

The chain carries TRBV30 and TRBJ1-5; 8 positions agree with TRBD1. Trimming removed 2 bases from V and 5 bases from J; junction bases left unmatched: 2. Germline CDR1 reads GTSNPN; CDR2 reads SVGIG (reference sequence). This CDR3 has 13 amino acids. The DNA of the CDR3 is TGTGCCTGGAGTCTACAGGGGGATCAGCCCCAGCATTTT. Protein: CAWSLQGDQPQHF.

V gene TRBV2 combines with J gene TRBJ2-7; TRBD2 matches at 14 bases. V lost 6 bases, J lost 7 bases, and 5 bases stayed unmatched. The CDR3 has 14 amino acids. The germline CDR1 and CDR2 sequences are SNHLY and FYNNEI. The CDR3 protein is CASRPGLAGEEQYF. CDR3 bases: TGTGCCAGCAGACCGGGACTAGCGGGAGAAGAGCAGTACTTC. The entire variable domain, with the rest obtained from reference TRBV2 and TRBJ2-7, is as follows: EPEVTQTPSHQVTQMGQEVILRCVPISNHLYFYWYRQILGQKVEFLVSFYNNEISEKSEIFDDQFSVERPDGSNFTLKIRSTKLEDSAMYFCASRPGLAGEEQYFGPGTRLTVT.

The chain has TRBV10-3 and TRBJ1-5; D is unresolved. Germline V gene sequence: CDR1 ENHRY, CDR2 SYGVKD. V shed 5 bases and J shed 12 bases, with 11 bases lying between them. The CDR3 contains 11 residues. CDR3 coding DNA: TGTGCCATCAGTTCGGACGGGATCCAGCATTTT. Its protein is CAISSDGIQHF.

The chain uses TRBV9 and TRBJ2-7; 7 bases match TRBD2. J gave up 4 bases and V 3 bases, and 7 bases lay outside the gene matches. Germline CDR1 reads SGDLS; CDR2 reads YYNGEE. CDR3 length: 14 residues. CDR3 in DNA: TGTGCCAGCAGCGCCAGCGGGATCCATTACGAGCAGTACTTC. It codes for CASSASGIHYEQYF.

The chain links TRBV9 to TRBJ2-1; 8 bases fit TRBD2. This CDR3 is 15 amino acids long. J lost 5 bases, V lost 0 bases, and 4 bases had no gene match. The V gene's germline CDR1 is SGDLS and CDR2 YYNGEE. The CDR3 DNA sequence: TGTGCCAGCAGCGTAGAACTAGCGGTAAACAATGAGCAGTTCTTC. This codes for CASSVELAVNNEQFF.

The rearrangement links TRBV6-5 to TRBJ1-1; 7 bases agree with TRBD1. CDR3 length: 12 residues. Germline V gives CDR1 MNHEY, CDR2 SVGAGI. The trim removed 5 bases at V and 6 bases at J, leaving 3 bases unmatched. Here the CDR3 DNA reads TGTGCCAGCAGTAGGACAGGTTCTGAAGCTTTCTTT. This encodes CASSRTGSEAFF.

The chain recombines TRBV18 with TRBJ2-3; possibly TRBD2 for D (5 bases). Germline values: CDR1 KGHSH, CDR2 LQKENI. Trimming cost V 3 bases and J 0 bases, with 10 bases left between them. The length of the CDR3 is 15 residues. In nucleotides, the CDR3 is TGTGCCAGCTCACCTCAGCGGACTAGCACAGATACGCAGTATTTT. This codes for CASSPQRTSTDTQYF.